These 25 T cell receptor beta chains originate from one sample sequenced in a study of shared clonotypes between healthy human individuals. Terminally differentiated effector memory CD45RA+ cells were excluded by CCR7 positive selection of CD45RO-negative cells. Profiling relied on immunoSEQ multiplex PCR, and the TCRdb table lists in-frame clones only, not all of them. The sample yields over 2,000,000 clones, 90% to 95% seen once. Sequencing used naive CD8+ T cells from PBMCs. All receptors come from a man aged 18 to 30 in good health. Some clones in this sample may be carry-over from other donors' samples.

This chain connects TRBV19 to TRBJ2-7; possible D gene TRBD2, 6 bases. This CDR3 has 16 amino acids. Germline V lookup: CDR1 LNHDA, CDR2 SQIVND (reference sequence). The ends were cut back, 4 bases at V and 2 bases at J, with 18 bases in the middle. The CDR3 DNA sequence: TGTGCCAGTAGTAGATACCCCGCGGCGGGGACCTACGAGCAGTACTTC. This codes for CASSRYPAAGTYEQYF.

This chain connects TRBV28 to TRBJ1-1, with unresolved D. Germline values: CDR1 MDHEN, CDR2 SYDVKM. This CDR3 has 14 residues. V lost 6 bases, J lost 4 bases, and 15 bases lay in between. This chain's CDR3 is CASRYELGGTEAFF. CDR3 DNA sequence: TGTGCCAGCAGGTACGAACTTGGTGGCACTGAAGCTTTCTTT.

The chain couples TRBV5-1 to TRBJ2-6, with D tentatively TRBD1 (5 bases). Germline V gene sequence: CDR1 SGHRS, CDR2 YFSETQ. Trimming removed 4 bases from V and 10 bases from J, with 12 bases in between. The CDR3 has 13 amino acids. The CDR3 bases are TGCGCCAGCAGCGGGCAGGGTGGGAACGTCCTGACTTTC. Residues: CASSGQGGNVLTF.

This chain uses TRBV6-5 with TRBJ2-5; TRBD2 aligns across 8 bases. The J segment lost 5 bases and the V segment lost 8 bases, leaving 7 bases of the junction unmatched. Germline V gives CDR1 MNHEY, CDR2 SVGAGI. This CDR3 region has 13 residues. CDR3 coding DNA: TGTGCCAGCCGACGAGCGGGAGCGGAGACCCAGTACTTC. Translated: CASRRAGAETQYF.

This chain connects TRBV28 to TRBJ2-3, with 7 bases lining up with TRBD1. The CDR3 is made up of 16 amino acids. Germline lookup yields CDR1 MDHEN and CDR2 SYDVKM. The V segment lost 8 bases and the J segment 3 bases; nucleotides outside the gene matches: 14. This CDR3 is CASVSRSGQSTDTQYF. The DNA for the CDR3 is TGTGCCAGCGTTAGCCGTTCGGGACAGTCAACAGATACGCAGTATTTT.

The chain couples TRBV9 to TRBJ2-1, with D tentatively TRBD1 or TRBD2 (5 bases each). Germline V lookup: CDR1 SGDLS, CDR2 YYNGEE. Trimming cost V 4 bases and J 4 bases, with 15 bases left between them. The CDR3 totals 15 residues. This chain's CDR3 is CASSSGAGRYNEQFF. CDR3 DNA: TGTGCCAGCAGCTCCGGGGCAGGCCGATACAATGAGCAGTTCTTC.

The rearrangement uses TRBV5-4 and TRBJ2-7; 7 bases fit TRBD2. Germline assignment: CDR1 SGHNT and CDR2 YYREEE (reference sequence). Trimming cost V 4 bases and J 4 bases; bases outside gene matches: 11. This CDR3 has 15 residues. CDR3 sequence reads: CASSPAGGRFYEQYF. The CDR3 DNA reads TGTGCCAGCAGCCCTGCTGGCGGGAGATTTTACGAGCAGTACTTC.

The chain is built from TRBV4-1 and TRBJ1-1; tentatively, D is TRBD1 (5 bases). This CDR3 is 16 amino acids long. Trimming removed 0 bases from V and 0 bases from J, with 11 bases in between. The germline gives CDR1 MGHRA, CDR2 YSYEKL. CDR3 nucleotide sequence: TGCGCCAGCAGCCAAGACGACAGTTTCCTGAACACTGAAGCTTTCTTT. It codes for CASSQDDSFLNTEAFF.

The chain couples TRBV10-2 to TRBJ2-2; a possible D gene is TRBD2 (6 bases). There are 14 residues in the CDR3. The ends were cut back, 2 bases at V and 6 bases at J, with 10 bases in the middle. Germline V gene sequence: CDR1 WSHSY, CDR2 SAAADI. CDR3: CASSESGSAGELFF. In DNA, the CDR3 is TGCGCCAGCAGTGAGAGCGGGTCCGCCGGGGAGCTGTTTTTT.

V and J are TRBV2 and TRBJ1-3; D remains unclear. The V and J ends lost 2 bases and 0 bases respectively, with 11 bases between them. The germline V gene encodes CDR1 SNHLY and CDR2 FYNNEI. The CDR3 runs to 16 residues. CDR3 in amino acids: CASSEHGNISGNTIYF. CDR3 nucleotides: TGTGCCAGCAGTGAACACGGGAATATCTCTGGAAACACCATATATTTT. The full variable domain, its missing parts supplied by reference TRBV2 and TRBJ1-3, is EPEVTQTPSHQVTQMGQEVILRCVPISNHLYFYWYRQILGQKVEFLVSFYNNEISEKSEIFDDQFSVERPDGSNFTLKIRSTKLEDSAMYFCASSEHGNISGNTIYFGEGSWLTVV.

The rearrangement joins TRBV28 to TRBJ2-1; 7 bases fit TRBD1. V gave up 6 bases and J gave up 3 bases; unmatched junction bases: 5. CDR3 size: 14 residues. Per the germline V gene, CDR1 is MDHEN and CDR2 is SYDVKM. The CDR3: CASRPGTVYNEQFF. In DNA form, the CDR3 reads TGTGCCAGCAGACCCGGGACAGTCTACAATGAGCAGTTCTTC.

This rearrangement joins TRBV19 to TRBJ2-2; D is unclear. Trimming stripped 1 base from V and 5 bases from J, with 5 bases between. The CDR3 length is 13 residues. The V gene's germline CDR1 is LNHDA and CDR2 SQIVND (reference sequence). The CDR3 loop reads CASSIVGTGELFF. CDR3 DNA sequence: TGTGCCAGTAGTATAGTGGGAACCGGGGAGCTGTTTTTT.

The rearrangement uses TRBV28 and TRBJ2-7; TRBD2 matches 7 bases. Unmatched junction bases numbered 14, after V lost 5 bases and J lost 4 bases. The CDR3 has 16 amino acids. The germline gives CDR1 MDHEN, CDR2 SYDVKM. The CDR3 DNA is TGTGCCAGCAGTGGGGGGTGGCGGGAGATTGGATACGAGCAGTACTTC. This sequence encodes CASSGGWREIGYEQYF. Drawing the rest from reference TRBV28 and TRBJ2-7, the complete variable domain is DVKVTQSSRYLVKRTGEKVFLECVQDMDHENMFWYRQDPGLGLRLIYFSYDVKMKEKGDIPEGYSVSREKKERFSLILESASTNQTSMYLCASSGGWREIGYEQYFGPGTRLTVT.

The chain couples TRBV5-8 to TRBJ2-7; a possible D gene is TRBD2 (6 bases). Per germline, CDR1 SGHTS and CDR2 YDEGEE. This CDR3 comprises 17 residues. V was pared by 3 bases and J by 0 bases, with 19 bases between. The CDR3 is CASSSTTTWRGSYEQYF. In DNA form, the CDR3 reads TGTGCCAGCAGCTCCACCACTACGTGGAGGGGCTCCTACGAGCAGTACTTC. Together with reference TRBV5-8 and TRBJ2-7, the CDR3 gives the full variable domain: EAGVTQSPTHLIKTRGQQATLRCSPISGHTSVYWYQQALGLGLQFLLWYDEGEERNRGNFPPRFSGRQFPNYSSELNVNALELEDSALYLCASSSTTTWRGSYEQYFGPGTRLTVT.

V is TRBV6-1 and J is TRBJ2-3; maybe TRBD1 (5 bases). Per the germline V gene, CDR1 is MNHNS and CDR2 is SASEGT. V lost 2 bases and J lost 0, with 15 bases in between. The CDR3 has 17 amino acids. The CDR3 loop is CASSEYRGGLSTDTQYF. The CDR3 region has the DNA TGTGCCAGCAGTGAATATAGGGGCGGCCTGAGCACAGATACGCAGTATTTT.

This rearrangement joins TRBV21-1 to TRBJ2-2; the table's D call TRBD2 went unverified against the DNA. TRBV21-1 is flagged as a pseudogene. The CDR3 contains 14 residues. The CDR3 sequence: CASSKGVNTGELFF. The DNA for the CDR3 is TGTGCCAGCAGCAAAGGAGTGAACACCGGGGAGCTGTTTTTT.

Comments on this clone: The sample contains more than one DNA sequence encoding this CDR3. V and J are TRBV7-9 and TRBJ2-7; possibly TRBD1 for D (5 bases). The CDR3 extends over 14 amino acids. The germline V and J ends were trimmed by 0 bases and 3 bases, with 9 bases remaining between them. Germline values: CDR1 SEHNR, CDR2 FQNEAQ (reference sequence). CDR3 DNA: TGTGCCAGCAGCTTAGCGGGGCAGGACTACGAGCAGTACTTC. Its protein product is CASSLAGQDYEQYF.

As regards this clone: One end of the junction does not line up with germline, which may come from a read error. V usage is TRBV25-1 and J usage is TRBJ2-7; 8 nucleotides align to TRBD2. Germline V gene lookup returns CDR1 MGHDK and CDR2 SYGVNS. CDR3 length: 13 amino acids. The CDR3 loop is CASHAGGSHEQYF. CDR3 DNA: TGTGCCAGCCACGCGGGGGGCTCCCACGAGCAGTACTTC.

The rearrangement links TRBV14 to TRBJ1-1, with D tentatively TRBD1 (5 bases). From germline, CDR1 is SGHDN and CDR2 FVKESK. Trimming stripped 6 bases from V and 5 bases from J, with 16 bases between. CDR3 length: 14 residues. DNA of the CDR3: TGTGCCAGCAGAATGGGAAGGGGCGGTACTGAAGCTTTCTTT. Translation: CASRMGRGGTEAFF.

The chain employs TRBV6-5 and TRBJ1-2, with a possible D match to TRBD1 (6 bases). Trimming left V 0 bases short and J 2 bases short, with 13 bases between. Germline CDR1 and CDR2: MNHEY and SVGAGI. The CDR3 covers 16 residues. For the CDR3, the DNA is TGTGCCAGCAGTTACTCCCGGGACACAGAAAACTATGGCTACACCTTC. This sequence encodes CASSYSRDTENYGYTF.

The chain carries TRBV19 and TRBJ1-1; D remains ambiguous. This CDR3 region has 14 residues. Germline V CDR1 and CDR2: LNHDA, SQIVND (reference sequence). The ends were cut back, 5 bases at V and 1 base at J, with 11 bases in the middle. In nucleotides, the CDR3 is TGTGCCAGTAGTCCCCGGCGGGAGAACACTGAAGCTTTCTTT. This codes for CASSPRRENTEAFF.

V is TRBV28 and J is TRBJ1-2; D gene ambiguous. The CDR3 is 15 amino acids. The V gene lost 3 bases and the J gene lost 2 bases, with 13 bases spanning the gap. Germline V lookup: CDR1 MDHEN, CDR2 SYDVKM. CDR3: CASSFGARNNYGYTF. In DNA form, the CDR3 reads TGTGCCAGCAGTTTTGGCGCGCGAAACAACTATGGCTACACCTTC.

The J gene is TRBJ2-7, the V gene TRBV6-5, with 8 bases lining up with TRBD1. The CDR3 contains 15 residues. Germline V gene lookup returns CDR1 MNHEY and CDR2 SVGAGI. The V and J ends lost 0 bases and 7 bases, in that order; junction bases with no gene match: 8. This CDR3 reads CASSYSGQGAVEQYF. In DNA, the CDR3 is TGTGCCAGCAGTTACTCGGGGCAGGGGGCGGTGGAGCAGTACTTC.

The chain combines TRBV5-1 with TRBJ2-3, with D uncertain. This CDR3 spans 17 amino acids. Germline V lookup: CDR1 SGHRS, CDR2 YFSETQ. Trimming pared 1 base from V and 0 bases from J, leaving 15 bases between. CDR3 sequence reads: CASSLSPFGRSTDTQYF. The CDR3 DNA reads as TGCGCCAGCAGCTTGTCCCCGTTTGGACGGAGCACAGATACGCAGTATTTT.

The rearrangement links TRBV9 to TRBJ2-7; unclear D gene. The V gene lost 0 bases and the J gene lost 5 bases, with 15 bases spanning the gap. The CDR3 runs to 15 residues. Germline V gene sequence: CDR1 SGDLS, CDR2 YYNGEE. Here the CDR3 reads CASSVALNRKDEQYF. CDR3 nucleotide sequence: TGTGCCAGCAGCGTAGCTTTGAACCGAAAGGACGAGCAGTACTTC.